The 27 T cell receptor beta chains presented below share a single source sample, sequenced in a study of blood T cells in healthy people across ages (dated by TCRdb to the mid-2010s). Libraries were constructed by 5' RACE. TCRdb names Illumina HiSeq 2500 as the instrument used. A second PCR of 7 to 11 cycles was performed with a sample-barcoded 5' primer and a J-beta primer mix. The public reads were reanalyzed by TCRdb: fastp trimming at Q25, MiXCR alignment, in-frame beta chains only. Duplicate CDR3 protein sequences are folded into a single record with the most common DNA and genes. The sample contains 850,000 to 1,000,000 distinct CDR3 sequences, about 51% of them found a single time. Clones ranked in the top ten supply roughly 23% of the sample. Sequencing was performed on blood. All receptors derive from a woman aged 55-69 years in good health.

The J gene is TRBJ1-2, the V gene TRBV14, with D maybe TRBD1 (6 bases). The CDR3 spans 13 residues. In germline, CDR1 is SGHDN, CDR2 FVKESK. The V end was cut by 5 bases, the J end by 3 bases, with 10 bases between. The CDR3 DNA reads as TGTGCCAGCAGCACCAGGGGCGACTATGGCTACACCTTC. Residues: CASSTRGDYGYTF. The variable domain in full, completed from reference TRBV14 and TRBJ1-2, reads EAGVTQFPSHSVIEKGQTVTLRCDPISGHDNLYWYRRVMGKEIKFLLHFVKESKQDESGMPNNRFLAERTGGTYSTLKVQPAELEDSGVYFCASSTRGDYGYTFGSGTRLTVV.

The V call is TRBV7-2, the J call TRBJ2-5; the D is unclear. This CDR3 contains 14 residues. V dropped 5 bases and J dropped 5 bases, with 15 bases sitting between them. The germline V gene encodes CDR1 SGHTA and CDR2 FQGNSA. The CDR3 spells CASSAHSWGETQYF. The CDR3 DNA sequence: TGTGCCAGCAGCGCCCACAGTTGGGGTGAGACCCAGTACTTC.

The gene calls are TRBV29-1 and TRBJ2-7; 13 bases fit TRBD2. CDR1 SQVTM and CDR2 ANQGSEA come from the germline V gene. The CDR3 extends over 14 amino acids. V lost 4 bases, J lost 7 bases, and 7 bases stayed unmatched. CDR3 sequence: CSVVGGLAGLEQYF. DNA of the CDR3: TGCAGCGTTGTCGGGGGACTAGCGGGATTGGAGCAGTACTTC.

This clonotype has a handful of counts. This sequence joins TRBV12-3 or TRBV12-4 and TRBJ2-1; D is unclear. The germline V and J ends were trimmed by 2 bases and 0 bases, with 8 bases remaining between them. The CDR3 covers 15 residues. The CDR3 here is CASSLYTASYNEQFF. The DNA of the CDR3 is TGTGCCAGCAGTTTATACACGGCCTCCTACAATGAGCAGTTCTTC.

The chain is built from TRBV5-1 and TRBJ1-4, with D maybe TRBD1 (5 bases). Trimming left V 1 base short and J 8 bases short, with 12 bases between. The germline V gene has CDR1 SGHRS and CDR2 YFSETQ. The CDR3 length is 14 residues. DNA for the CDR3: TGCGCCAGCAGCTTGTACGGCAGGGAGGAAAAACTGTTTTTT. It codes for CASSLYGREEKLFF.

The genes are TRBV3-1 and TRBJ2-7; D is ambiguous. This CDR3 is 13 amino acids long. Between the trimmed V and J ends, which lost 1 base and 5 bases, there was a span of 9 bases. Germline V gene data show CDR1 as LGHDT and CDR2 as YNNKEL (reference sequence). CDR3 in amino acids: CASSQGRVHEQYF. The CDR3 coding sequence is TGTGCCAGCAGCCAAGGAAGAGTTCACGAGCAGTACTTC.

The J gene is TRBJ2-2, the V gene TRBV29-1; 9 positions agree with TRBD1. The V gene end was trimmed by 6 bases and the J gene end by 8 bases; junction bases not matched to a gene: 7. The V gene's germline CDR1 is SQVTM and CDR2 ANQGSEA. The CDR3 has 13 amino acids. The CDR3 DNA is TGCAGCGTATTGACAGGGGGAGGAGGGGAGCTGTTTTTT. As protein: CSVLTGGGGELFF.

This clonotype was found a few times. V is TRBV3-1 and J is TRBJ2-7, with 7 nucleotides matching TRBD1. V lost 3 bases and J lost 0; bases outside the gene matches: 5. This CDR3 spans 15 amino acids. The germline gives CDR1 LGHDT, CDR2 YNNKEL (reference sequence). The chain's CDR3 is CASSHGQVNSYEQYF. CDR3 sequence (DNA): TGTGCCAGCAGCCACGGACAGGTGAACTCCTACGAGCAGTACTTC.

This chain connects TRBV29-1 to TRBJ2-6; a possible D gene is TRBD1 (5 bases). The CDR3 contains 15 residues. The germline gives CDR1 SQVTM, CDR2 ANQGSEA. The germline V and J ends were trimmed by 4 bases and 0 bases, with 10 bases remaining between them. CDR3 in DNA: TGCAGCGTTGCATCAGGGAACTCTGGGGCCAACGTCCTGACTTTC. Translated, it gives CSVASGNSGANVLTF.

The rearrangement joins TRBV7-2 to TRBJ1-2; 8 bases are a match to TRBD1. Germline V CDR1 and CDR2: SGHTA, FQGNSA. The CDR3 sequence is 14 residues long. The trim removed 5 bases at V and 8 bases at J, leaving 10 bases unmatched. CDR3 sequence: CASSVGRGHDGYTF. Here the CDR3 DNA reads TGTGCCAGCAGCGTAGGCAGGGGGCATGACGGCTACACCTTC.

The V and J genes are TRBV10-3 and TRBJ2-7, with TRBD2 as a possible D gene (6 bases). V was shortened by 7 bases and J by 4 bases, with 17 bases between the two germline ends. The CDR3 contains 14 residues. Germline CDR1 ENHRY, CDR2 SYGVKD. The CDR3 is CAIKDPRRDYEQYF. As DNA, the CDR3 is TGTGCCATCAAGGACCCTAGGCGGGATTACGAGCAGTACTTC.

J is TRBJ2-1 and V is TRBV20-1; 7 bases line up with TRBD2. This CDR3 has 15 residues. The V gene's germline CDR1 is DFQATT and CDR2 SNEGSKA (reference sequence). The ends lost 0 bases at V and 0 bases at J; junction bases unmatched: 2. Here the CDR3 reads CSAREIAGSYNEQFF. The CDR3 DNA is TGCAGTGCTAGAGAAATAGCGGGCTCCTACAATGAGCAGTTCTTC.

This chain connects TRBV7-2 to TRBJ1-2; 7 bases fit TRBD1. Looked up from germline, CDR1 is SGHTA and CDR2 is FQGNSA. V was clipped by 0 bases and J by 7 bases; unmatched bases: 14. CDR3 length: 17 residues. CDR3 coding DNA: TGTGCCAGCAGCTTAGCCTTAGGACAGGCGCTAAGGGGTGGCTACACCTTC. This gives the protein CASSLALGQALRGGYTF.

CDR3 bases: TGCGCCAGCAGCCACGGAGCGGGACTTAATCACGAGCAGTACTTC. Its translation is CASSHGAGLNHEQYF. The genes are TRBV4-1 and TRBJ2-7; the match to TRBD2 covers 7 bases. Germline assignment: CDR1 MGHRA and CDR2 YSYEKL. This CDR3 region has 15 residues. Losses at the gene ends were 3 bases for V and 5 bases for J; bases not matched to a gene: 10.

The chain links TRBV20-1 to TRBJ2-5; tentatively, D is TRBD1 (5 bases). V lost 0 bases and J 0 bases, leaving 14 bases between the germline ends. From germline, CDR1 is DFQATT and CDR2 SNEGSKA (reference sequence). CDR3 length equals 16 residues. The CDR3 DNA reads TGCAGTGCTAGAGATGTGGGGCAGAGGTACCAAGAGACCCAGTACTTC. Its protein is CSARDVGQRYQETQYF.

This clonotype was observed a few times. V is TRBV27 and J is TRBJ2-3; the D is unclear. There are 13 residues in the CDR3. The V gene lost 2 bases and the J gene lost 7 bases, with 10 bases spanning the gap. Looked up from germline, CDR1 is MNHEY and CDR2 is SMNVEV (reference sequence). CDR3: CASSLKWGYTQYF. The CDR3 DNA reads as TGTGCCAGCAGTTTAAAATGGGGTTATACGCAGTATTTT.

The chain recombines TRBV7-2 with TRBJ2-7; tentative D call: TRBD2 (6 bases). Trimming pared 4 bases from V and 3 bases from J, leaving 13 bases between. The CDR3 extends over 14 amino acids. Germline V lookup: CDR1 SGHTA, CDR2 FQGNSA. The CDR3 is CASSSEGLRYEQYF. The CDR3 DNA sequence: TGTGCCAGCAGCTCGGAGGGCCTCCGCTACGAGCAGTACTTC.

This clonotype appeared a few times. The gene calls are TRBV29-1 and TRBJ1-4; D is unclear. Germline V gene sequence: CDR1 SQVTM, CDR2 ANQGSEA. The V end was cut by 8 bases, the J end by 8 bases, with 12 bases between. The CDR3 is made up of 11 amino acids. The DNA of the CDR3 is TGCAGCTACTCCGAAGGGGAAAAACTGTTTTTT. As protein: CSYSEGEKLFF.

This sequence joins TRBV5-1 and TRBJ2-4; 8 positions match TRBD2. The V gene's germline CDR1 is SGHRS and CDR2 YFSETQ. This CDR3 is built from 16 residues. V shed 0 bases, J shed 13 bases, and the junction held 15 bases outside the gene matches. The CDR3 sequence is CASSLASAGAPGEQYF. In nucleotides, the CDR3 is TGCGCCAGCAGCTTGGCGTCAGCGGGAGCCCCGGGGGAGCAGTACTTC. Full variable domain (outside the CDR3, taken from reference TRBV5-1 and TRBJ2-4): KAGVTQTPRYLIKTRGQQVTLSCSPISGHRSVSWYQQTPGQGLQFLFEYFSETQRNKGNFPGRFSGRQFSNSRSEMNVSTLELGDSALYLCASSLASAGAPGEQYFGAGTRLSVL.

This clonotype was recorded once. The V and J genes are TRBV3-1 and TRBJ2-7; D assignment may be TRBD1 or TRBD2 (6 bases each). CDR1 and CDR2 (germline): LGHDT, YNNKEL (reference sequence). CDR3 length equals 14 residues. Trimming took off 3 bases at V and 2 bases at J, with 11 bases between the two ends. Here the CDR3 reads CASSQRDKTYEQYF. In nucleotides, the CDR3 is TGTGCCAGCAGCCAGCGGGACAAGACCTACGAGCAGTACTTC.

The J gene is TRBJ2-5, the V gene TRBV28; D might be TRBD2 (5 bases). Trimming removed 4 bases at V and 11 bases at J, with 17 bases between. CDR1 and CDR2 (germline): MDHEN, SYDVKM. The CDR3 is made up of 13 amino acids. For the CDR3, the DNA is TGTGCCAGCAGTTCCCCTAGAGGGCAAGAGCAGTACTTC. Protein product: CASSSPRGQEQYF. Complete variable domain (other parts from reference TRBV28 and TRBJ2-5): DVKVTQSSRYLVKRTGEKVFLECVQDMDHENMFWYRQDPGLGLRLIYFSYDVKMKEKGDIPEGYSVSREKKERFSLILESASTNQTSMYLCASSSPRGQEQYFGPGTRLLVL.

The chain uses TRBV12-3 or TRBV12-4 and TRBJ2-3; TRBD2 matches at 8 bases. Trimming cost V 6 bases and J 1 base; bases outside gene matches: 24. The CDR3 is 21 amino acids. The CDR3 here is CASRGDGVRQTSEFRTDTQYF. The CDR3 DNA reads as TGTGCCAGCAGGGGGGACGGGGTTCGGCAGACTAGCGAATTTCGCACAGATACGCAGTATTTT.

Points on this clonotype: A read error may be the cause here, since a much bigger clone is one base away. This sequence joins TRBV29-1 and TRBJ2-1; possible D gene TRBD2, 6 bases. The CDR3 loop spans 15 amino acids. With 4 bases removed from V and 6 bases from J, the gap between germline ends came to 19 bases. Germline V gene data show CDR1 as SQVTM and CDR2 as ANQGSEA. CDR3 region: CSVVPGRGKFNEQFF. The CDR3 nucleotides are TGCAGCGTTGTCCCGGGACGGGGGAAATTCAATGAGCAGTTCTTC.

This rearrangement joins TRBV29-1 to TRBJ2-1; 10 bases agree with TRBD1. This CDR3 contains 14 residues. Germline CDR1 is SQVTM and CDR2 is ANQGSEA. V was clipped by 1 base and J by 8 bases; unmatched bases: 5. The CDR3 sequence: CSVEGRQGAYEQFF. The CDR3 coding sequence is TGCAGCGTTGAAGGTCGACAGGGGGCGTATGAGCAGTTCTTC.

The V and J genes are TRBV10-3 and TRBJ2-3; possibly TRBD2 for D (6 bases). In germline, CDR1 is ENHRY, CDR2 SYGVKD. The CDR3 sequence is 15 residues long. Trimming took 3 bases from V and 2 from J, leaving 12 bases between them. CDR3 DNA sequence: TGTGCCATCAGTGACCCGACGCGGGACACAGATACGCAGTATTTT. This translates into CAISDPTRDTDTQYF.

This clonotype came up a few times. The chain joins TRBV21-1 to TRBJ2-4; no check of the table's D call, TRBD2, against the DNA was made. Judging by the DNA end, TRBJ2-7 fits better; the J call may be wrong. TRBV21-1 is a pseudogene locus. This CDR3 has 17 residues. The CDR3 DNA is TGTGCCAGCAGCAAAGGGGTAATGGCAGAGGGGGACTACGAGCAGTACTTC. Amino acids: CASSKGVMAEGDYEQYF.

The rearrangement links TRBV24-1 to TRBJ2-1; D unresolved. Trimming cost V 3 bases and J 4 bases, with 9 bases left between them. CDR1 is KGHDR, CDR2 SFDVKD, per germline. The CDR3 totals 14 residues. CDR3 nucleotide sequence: TGTGCCACCAGTGATACAAATACGTACAATGAGCAGTTCTTC. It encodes CATSDTNTYNEQFF.